This TCR beta chain was captured by sequencing in a study of beta chain features in type 1 diabetes (dated by TCRdb to about 2018). Broadly, across the study: Patients and healthy donors did not differ in mean age, gender distribution, total cell number or subset yield. A total of just under 110,000,000 sorted cells were examined across all samples, and RNA yield correlated strongly with the number of cells per subset. The study compared the TCRB repertoires of sorted circulating CD4+ T cell subsets in recently diagnosed type 1 diabetes patients with those in matched healthy donors. Whereas all 28 donors provided naive and central memory subsets, regulatory and stem cell-like memory subsets were isolated from just 8 patients and roughly 8 healthy donors. The study at large found these results: Only small numbers of individuals were included in the HLA sub-analyses, which left unresolved whether HLA type had any influence on TCRB rearrangement. Sequencing cDNA rather than genomic DNA could over-represent highly expressing activated cells, although activation and CD3 levels did not differ between groups. Naive, central memory and regulatory TCRB repertoires appeared to be more similar among patients than among healthy donors. In all four CD4+ subsets, TCRB CDR3 length was moderately but significantly shorter in type 1 diabetes patients. At VDJ recombination sites, patients with type 1 diabetes made fewer insertions and deleted more nucleotides, a pattern implying thymic rearrangement abnormalities. Shorter templates might be favored by PCR, yet because patient and control samples were amplified and corrected together, any such skew would affect both groups equally.

According to the germline V gene, CDR1 reads SGHRS and CDR2 reads YFSETQ. The CDR3 numbers 15 residues from cysteine through phenylalanine. Of the read, only the CDR3 DNA is kept; its 45 bases are in frame from base 1. V is clipped by 2 bases and J by 0 bases, and the sequence between their germline boundaries is 12 bases long. A few counts support this clone. There is no known antigen for this receptor. No much larger clonotype is one base removed from it; base qualities were not supplied. The High Capacity cDNA Reverse Transcription Kit was used to reverse transcribe all of the isolated RNA, meaning that expressed TCRB transcripts were what got sequenced. Deep immunoSEQ sequencing was applied to naive, central memory and regulatory T cell samples, giving an average of roughly 3.5 million total reads per sample. After sorted cells were lysed in RLT buffer, RNA was extracted with DNase-treated RNeasy Micro or Mini kits, with the choice depending on cell number. Each cell subset was processed separately to prevent cross-contamination, with patient and healthy donor samples processed together. The immunoSEQ multiplex PCR was used to amplify TCRB sequences from cDNA, yielding 87-bp fragments that span the CDR3 region. Amplicons were sequenced on the Illumina HiSeq platform. In the source study's methods: Synthetic template baselines were used to correct PCR bias computationally, reads within Hamming distance 2 were collapsed, and singletons that could not be merged were discarded. Reads were aligned against IMGT so that V, D and J genes, CDR3 length and insertions or deletions at six rearrangement sites could be assigned. Within each subset, clonotype counts were normalized to sorted cell number, and only after that were true diversity and Gini coefficients computed with the tcR R package. Repertoire sharing was quantified using the overlap coefficient calculated on TCRB nucleotide sequences. Out-of-frame TCRB sequences from naive cells were analyzed to stand in for the pre-selection repertoire. TCRdb re-hosts the immuneACCESS table, in-frame sequences only. Its copies lack some clones; in the studies checked, an unresolved V gene accounts for under half of them, and the cause for the rest is not known. V and J calls and clone size follow that table, whereas D and trimming were derived from the DNA. The table for this sample lists 500,000 to 650,000 clones; 9.5% to 15% of them were counted only once. Of the sample, more than 0.1% is held by the ten largest clones.

A single peripheral blood draw of approximately 120 mL on average was collected from each donor into heparinised tubes. Naive, central memory, regulatory and stem cell-like memory CD4+ T cells were sorted on a BD FACSAria II using a panel including CD45RO, CCR7, CD25, CD127, CD95 and CD27. All sorted populations exceeded 98% purity. PBMCs were isolated immediately by Lymphoprep density gradient centrifugation and stained directly without culture. So that batch effects would be minimized, each experiment stained and sorted samples in pairs, pairing one healthy donor with one patient. The chain joins TRBV5-1 to TRBJ2-7; the D gene is perhaps TRBD2, from 5 matching bases. The sample was naive CD4+ T cells from blood. Sample cell subset or site, as interpreted from the label and publication: true naive CD4+ T cells. The sequence derives from a man in his thirties or forties with type 1 diabetes. This receptor carries the CDR3 CASSFGDGSSYEQYF. The DNA is TGCGCCAGCAGCTTCGGGGATGGGAGCTCCTACGAGCAGTACTTC.